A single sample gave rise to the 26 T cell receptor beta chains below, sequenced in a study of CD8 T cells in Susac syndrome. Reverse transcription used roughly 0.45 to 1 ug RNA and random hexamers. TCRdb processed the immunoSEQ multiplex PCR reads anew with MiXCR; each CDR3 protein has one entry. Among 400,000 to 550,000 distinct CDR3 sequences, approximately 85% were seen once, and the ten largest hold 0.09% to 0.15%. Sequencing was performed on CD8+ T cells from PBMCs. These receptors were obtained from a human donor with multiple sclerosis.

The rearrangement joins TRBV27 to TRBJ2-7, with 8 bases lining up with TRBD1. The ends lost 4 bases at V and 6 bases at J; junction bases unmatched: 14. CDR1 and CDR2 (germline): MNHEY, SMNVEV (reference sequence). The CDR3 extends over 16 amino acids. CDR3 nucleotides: TGTGCCAGCAGTTGGGTTTCAGGGGGCGCCGAAGGCGAGCAGTACTTC. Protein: CASSWVSGGAEGEQYF.

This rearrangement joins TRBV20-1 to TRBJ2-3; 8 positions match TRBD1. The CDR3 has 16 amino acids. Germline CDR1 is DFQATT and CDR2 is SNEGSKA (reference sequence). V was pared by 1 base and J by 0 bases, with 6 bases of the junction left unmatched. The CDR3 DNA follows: TGCAGTGCTAGAGGCAGGACAGGGCTTAGCACAGATACGCAGTATTTT. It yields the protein CSARGRTGLSTDTQYF.

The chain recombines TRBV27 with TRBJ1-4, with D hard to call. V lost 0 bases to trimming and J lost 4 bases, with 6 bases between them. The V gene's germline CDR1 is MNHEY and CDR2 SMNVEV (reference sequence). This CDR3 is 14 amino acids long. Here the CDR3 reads CASSLSVSNEKLFF. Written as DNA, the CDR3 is TGTGCCAGCAGTTTATCGGTCAGTAATGAAAAACTGTTTTTT.

This CDR3 reads CASSLSLAPPRSDEQYF. The CDR3 bases are TGTGCCAGCAGTTTGAGCCTAGCCCCCCCAAGGAGTGACGAGCAGTACTTC. The rearrangement joins TRBV12-3 or TRBV12-4 to TRBJ2-7; D perhaps matches TRBD2 (5 bases). The length of the CDR3 is 17 residues. The V gene lost 3 bases and the J gene lost 5 bases, with 23 bases spanning the gap.

The CDR3 loop reads CASSYEGTSEQYF. Written as DNA, the CDR3 is TGTGCCAGCAGTTATGAGGGGACTTCCGAGCAGTACTTC. The chain is built from TRBV6-5 and TRBJ2-7, with D maybe TRBD2 (6 bases). Per germline, CDR1 MNHEY and CDR2 SVGAGI. The CDR3 has 13 amino acids. With 3 bases removed from V and 6 bases from J, the gap between germline ends came to 12 bases.

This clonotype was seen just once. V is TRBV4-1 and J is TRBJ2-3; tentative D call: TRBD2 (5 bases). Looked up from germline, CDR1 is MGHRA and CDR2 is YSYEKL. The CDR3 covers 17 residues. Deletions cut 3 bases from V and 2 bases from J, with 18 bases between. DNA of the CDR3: TGCGCCAGCAGCCACGTGTGGGGAGTAGGAACCACAGATACGCAGTATTTT. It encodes CASSHVWGVGTTDTQYF.

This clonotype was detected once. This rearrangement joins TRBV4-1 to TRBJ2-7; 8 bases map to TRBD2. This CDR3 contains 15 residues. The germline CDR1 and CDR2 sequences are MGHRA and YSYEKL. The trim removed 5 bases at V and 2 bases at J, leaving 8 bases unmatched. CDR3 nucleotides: TGCGCCAGCAGCACGACCGGGACTAGGGCCTACGAGCAGTACTTC. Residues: CASSTTGTRAYEQYF.

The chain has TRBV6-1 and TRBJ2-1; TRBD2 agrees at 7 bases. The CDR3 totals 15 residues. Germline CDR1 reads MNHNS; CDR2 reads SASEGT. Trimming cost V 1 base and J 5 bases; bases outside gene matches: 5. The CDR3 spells CASSEERGFHNEQFF. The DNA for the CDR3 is TGTGCCAGCAGTGAAGAGCGGGGTTTCCACAATGAGCAGTTCTTC.

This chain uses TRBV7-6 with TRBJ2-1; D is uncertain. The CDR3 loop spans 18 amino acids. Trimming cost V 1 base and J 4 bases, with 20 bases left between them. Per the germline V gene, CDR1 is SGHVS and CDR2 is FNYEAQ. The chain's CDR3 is CASSLEEFGGTKYNEQFF. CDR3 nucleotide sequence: TGTGCCAGCAGCTTAGAAGAGTTCGGCGGAACAAAGTACAATGAGCAGTTCTTC.

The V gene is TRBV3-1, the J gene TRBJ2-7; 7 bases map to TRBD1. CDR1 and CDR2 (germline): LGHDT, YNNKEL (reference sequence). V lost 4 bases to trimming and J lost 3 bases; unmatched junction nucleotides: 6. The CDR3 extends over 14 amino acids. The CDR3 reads CASSPWDSYYEQYF. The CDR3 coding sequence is TGTGCCAGCAGCCCCTGGGACAGTTACTACGAGCAGTACTTC.

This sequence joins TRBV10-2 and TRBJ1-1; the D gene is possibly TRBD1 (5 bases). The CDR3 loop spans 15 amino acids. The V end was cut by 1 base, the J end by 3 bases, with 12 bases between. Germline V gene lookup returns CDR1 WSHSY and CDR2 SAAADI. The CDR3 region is CASSEWGGADTEAFF. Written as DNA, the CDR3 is TGCGCCAGCAGTGAGTGGGGGGGTGCGGACACTGAAGCTTTCTTT.

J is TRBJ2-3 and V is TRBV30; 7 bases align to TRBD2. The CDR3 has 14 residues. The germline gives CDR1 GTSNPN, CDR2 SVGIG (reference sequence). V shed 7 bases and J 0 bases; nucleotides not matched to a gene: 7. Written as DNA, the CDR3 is TGTGCCTTCGAAAGCGGGGTCAGCACAGATACGCAGTATTTT. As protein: CAFESGVSTDTQYF.

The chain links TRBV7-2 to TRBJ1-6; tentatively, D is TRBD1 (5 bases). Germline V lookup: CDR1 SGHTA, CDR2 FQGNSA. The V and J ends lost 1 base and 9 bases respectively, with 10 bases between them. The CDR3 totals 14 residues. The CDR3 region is CASSLGRQLSPLHF. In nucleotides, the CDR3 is TGTGCCAGCAGCTTAGGGAGACAGCTTTCACCCCTCCACTTT.

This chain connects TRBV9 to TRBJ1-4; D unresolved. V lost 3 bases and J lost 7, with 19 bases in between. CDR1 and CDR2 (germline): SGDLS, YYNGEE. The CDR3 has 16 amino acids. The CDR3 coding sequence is TGTGCCAGCAGCGACCCGGTGGGAGGCGAAGGTGAAAAACTGTTTTTT. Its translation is CASSDPVGGEGEKLFF. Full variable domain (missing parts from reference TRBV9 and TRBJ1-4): DSGVTQTPKHLITATGQRVTLRCSPRSGDLSVYWYQQSLDQGLQFLIQYYNGEERAKGNILERFSAQQFPDLHSELNLSSLELGDSALYFCASSDPVGGEGEKLFFGSGTQLSVL.

In nucleotides, the CDR3 is TGTGCCAGCAGCCAAGATTTGGGGACAGGGTATGGCTACACCTTC. Translated: CASSQDLGTGYGYTF. The rearrangement links TRBV3-1 to TRBJ1-2, with 9 bases identical to TRBD1. The CDR3 runs 15 residues. With V trimmed by 0 bases and J by 5 bases, 4 bases remained unmatched. The V gene's germline CDR1 is LGHDT and CDR2 YNNKEL (reference sequence).

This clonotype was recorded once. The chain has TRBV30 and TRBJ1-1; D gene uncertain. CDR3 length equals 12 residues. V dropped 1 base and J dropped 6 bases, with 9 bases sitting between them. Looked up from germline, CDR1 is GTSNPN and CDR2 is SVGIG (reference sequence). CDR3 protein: CAWSGLVSEAFF. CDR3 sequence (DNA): TGTGCCTGGAGTGGACTTGTGTCTGAAGCTTTCTTT.

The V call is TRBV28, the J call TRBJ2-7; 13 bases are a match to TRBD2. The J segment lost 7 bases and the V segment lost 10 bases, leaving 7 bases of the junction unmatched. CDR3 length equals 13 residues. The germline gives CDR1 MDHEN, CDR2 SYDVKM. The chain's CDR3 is CATRLAGGAEQYF. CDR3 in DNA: TGTGCCACCCGACTAGCGGGAGGAGCTGAGCAGTACTTC. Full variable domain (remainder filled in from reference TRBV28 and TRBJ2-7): DVKVTQSSRYLVKRTGEKVFLECVQDMDHENMFWYRQDPGLGLRLIYFSYDVKMKEKGDIPEGYSVSREKKERFSLILESASTNQTSMYLCATRLAGGAEQYFGPGTRLTVT.

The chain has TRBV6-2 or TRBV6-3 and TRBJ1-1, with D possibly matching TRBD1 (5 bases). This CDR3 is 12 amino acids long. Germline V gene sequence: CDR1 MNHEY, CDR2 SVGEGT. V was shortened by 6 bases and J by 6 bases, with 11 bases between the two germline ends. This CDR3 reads CASSPVGAEAFF. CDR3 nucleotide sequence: TGTGCCAGCAGCCCGGTGGGGGCTGAAGCTTTCTTT.

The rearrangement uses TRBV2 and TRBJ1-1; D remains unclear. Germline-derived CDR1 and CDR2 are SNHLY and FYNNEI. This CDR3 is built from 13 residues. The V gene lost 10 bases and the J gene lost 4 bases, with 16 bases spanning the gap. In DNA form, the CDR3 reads TGTGCCATCCCCCGGGCGCCCGGCACTGAAGCTTTCTTT. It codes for CAIPRAPGTEAFF.

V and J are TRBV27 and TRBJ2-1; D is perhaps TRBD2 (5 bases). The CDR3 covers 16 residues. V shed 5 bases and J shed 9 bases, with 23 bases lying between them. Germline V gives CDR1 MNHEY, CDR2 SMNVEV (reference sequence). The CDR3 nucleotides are TGTGCCAGCAGTACCTTTGCCGGCGCAGAAGGGAGTGAGCAGTTCTTC. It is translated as CASSTFAGAEGSEQFF.

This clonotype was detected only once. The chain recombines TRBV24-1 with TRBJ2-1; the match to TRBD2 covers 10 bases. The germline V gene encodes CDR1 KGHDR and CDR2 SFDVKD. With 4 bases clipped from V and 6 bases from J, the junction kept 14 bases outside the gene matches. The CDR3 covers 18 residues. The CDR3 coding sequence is TGTGCCACCAGTGACCCTGGGGCTAGCGGGAGTCTCTTCAATGAGCAGTTCTTC. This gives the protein CATSDPGASGSLFNEQFF.

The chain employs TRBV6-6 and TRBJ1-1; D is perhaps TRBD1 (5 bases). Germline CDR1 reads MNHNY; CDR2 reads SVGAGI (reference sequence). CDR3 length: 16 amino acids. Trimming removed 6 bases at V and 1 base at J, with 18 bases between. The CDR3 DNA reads TGTGCCAGCAGCCGCGGGACCCATAAAAAGAACACTGAAGCTTTCTTT. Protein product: CASSRGTHKKNTEAFF.

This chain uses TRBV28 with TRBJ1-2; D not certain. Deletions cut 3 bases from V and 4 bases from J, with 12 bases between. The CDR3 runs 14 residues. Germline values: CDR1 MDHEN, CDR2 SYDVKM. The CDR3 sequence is CASSFWTSFYGYTF. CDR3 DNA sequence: TGTGCCAGCAGTTTCTGGACTTCTTTCTATGGCTACACCTTC.

Written as DNA, the CDR3 is TGTGCCAGCAGCTTGCCCGCCGGCCAGGGTGAGCCTTCGCTCGAGCAGTACTTC. It yields the protein CASSLPAGQGEPSLEQYF. The chain is built from TRBV7-9 and TRBJ2-7; D perhaps matches TRBD1 (5 bases). Germline V gene sequence: CDR1 SEHNR, CDR2 FQNEAQ (reference sequence). The CDR3 runs 18 residues. Trimming left V 3 bases short and J 6 bases short, with 27 bases between.

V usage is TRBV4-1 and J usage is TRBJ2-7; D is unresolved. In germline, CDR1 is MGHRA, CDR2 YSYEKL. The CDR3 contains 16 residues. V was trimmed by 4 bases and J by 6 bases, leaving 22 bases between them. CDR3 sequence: CASSRRFDPTWGEQYF. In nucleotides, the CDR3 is TGCGCCAGCAGCCGAAGATTTGACCCAACTTGGGGCGAGCAGTACTTC.

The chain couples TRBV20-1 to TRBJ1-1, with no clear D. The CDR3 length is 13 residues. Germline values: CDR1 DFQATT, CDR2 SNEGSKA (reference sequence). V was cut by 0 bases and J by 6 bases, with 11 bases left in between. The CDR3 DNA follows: TGCAGTGCTAGAGAAAGGGAATGGGCTGAAGCTTTCTTT. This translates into CSAREREWAEAFF.